The 9 T cell receptor beta chains in this list originate from one sample, sequenced in a study of metastatic and nonmetastatic thyroid tumors. Each patient came to thyroid surgery without any prior treatment (of any kind). MiXCR re-clonotyped the PCR reads for TCRdb. The repertoire holds some 40,000 clones, with approximately 20% as singletons. Material: tumor tissue. The receptors were sampled from a female donor with papillary thyroid cancer or a benign thyroid nodule (not recorded which). Some clones in this sample may be carry-over from other donors' samples.

V gene TRBV6-6 combines with J gene TRBJ1-1; no reliable D call. Deletions cut 2 bases from V and 1 base from J, with 8 bases between. This CDR3 comprises 14 residues. Germline CDR1 MNHNY, CDR2 SVGAGI (reference sequence). The CDR3 spells CASSYDIQNTEAFF. The CDR3 DNA reads as TGTGCCAGCAGTTACGACATTCAGAACACTGAAGCTTTCTTT.

This clone was counted at least ten times. This rearrangement joins TRBV5-1 to TRBJ2-5; D is perhaps TRBD1 or TRBD2 (5 bases each). CDR3 length: 16 residues. Deletions cut 1 base from V and 1 base from J, with 14 bases between. Germline assignment: CDR1 SGHRS and CDR2 YFSETQ. CDR3 residues: CASSLSGPLTQETQYF. The CDR3 DNA follows: TGCGCCAGCAGCTTGTCGGGGCCCCTCACCCAAGAGACCCAGTACTTC.

This clone has just a few counts. Just one base apart from a much larger clone, this may be a read error. The chain has TRBV20-1 and TRBJ2-2, with TRBD1 matching over 8 bases. Germline lookup yields CDR1 DFQATT and CDR2 SNEGSKA (reference sequence). Trimming removed 5 bases from V and 6 bases from J; junction bases left unmatched: 5. This CDR3 has 13 residues. The CDR3 is CSASGGDAGELFF. CDR3 sequence (DNA): TGCAGTGCTTCAGGGGGCGACGCCGGGGAGCTGTTTTTT.

The gene calls are TRBV27 and TRBJ2-7; 7 bases map to TRBD1. The CDR3 runs 14 residues. The J segment lost 3 bases and the V segment lost 8 bases, leaving 10 bases of the junction unmatched. Germline CDR1 MNHEY, CDR2 SMNVEV (reference sequence). DNA of the CDR3: TGTGCCAGCGGCCCAGTGACAGGGTTCTACGAGCAGTACTTC. Residues: CASGPVTGFYEQYF.

At least ten counts were recorded for this clone. The rearrangement joins TRBV7-2 to TRBJ1-4; a possible D gene is TRBD1 (6 bases). CDR1 and CDR2 from the germline V gene are SGHTA and FQGNSA. The V and J ends lost 3 bases and 8 bases respectively, with 10 bases between them. The CDR3 spans 13 residues. In DNA form, the CDR3 reads TGTGCCAGCAGCTTGGGGGGGCCAGAAAAACTGTTTTTT. Encoded protein: CASSLGGPEKLFF.

The J gene is TRBJ2-7, the V gene TRBV9, with D perhaps TRBD2 (5 bases). The V gene lost 4 bases and the J gene lost 6 bases, with 11 bases spanning the gap. Germline CDR1 SGDLS, CDR2 YYNGEE. The CDR3 is made up of 12 amino acids. The CDR3 protein is CASSPRDTEQYF. CDR3 coding DNA: TGTGCCAGCAGCCCACGGGATACCGAGCAGTACTTC.

The rearrangement uses TRBV6-2 or TRBV6-3 and TRBJ2-2, with TRBD2 matching over 8 bases. V shed 7 bases and J 5 bases; nucleotides not matched to a gene: 21. The CDR3 is made up of 19 amino acids. Germline CDR1 is MNHEY and CDR2 is SVGEGT. CDR3 nucleotides: TGTGCCAGCATGCGCATGGGGGATTTTCGGGAGGGCCGGACCGGGGAGCTGTTTTTT. Translated: CASMRMGDFREGRTGELFF.

This clone was seen repeatedly, ten times or more. The rearrangement joins TRBV5-1 to TRBJ2-7; D assignment may be TRBD1 or TRBD2 (5 bases each). V shed 1 base and J shed 6 bases, with 11 bases lying between them. The V gene's germline CDR1 is SGHRS and CDR2 YFSETQ. This CDR3 is built from 13 residues. The CDR3 region is CASSLWGFSEQYF. Here the CDR3 DNA reads TGCGCCAGCAGCTTGTGGGGGTTTAGCGAGCAGTACTTC.

This clone has ten or more counts. The chain joins TRBV30 to TRBJ1-2; no definite D call. The CDR3 contains 13 residues. From germline, CDR1 is GTSNPN and CDR2 SVGIG (reference sequence). The V end lost 2 bases, the J end lost 2 bases, and 9 bases lay between the germline ends. The CDR3 nucleotides are TGTGCCTGGAGTCTATGGGCAAACTATGGCTACACCTTC. Its protein is CAWSLWANYGYTF.